A few counts support the clone carrying this T cell receptor (beta chain). Its antigen remains unidentified. The data are from a study of identical twins. Template switching, a step in the protocol, added a universal primer site, and cDNA carried unique molecular identifiers. TCRdb analysed the 5' RACE reads with MiXCR anew, one entry per CDR3 protein. The sample records 550,000 to 700,000 distinct CDR3 sequences, approximately 9.6% being singletons. Study observations and caveats: The abundant beta clonotypes from cord blood had fewer insertions, and memory repertoires had none of this.

V gave up 6 bases and J gave up 2 bases, with 13 bases separating them. The CDR3 is made up of 14 amino acids. These data were likewise used in another study, on yellow fever vaccine responses in identical twins.

The sequence came from a woman in her late teens or twenties in good health. This chain links TRBV12-3 or TRBV12-4 with TRBJ2-5; D remains unclear. Sequences were obtained from PBMCs. The chain's CDR3 is CASSGRTIQETQYF. The CDR3 bases are TGTGCCAGCAGCGGAAGAACTATTCAAGAGACCCAGTACTTC.